The rows below give T cell receptor beta chains drawn from one sample of a study of T cell repertoires in cytomegalovirus infection. A single record per CDR3 protein comes from TCRdb applying MiXCR to the reads. Found here are 100,000 or so distinct CDR3 sequences, approximately 30% of them singletons; the top ten hold approximately 71%. No antigen is known for these receptors. The sequencing here drew on CD8+ T cells from cultured PBMCs, taken from culture after CMV antigen stimulation. These receptors originate from a human donor in good health (CMV status not recorded). Some clones in this sample may be carry-over from other donors' samples. CDR3s include the opening cysteine and the closing phenylalanine or tryptophan. The order of the fields is CDR3 protein, CDR3 DNA, D gene, V gene, J gene, clone size. D genes are given only for firm matches. Rows may omit the clone size; those that give it use once, few, many or a size class.

cdr3_aa: CASSLSQGSLETQYF; cdr3_nt: TGTGCCAGCAGCTTGTCGCAGGGGAGTTTGGAGACCCAGTACTTC; d_call: .; v_call: TRBV5-5; j_call: TRBJ2-5; clone_size: many
cdr3_aa: CASSSSPSSYNSPLHF; cdr3_nt: TGTGCCAGCAGTTCCTCGCCGAGCTCCTATAATTCACCCCTCCACTTT; d_call: .; v_call: TRBV27; j_call: TRBJ1-6; clone_size: few
cdr3_aa: CASSLIPVLPRSGANVLTF; cdr3_nt: TGTGCCAGCAGCTTAATCCCCGTTCTCCCTAGGTCTGGGGCCAACGTCCTGACTTTC; d_call: .; v_call: TRBV7-2; j_call: TRBJ2-6; clone_size: few
cdr3_aa: CASSLATATTNEKLFF; cdr3_nt: TGTGCCAGCAGCTTAGCCACAGCCACAACTAATGAAAAACTGTTTTTT; d_call: .; v_call: TRBV7-8; j_call: TRBJ1-4; clone_size: .
cdr3_aa: CASSLDRTGNIYEQYF; cdr3_nt: TGTGCCAGCAGCTTAGATCGGACAGGGAATATCTACGAGCAGTACTTC; d_call: TRBD1; v_call: TRBV11-2; j_call: TRBJ2-7; clone_size: many
cdr3_aa: CASSFTRSAGWTETFF; cdr3_nt: TGTGCCAGCAGCTTCACCCGGTCGGCAGGGTGGACTGAAACTTTCTTT; d_call: .; v_call: TRBV7-3; j_call: TRBJ1-1; clone_size: .
cdr3_aa: CASSSSGGAAGELFF; cdr3_nt: TGTGCCAGCAGCTCCTCCGGGGGGGCGGCCGGGGAGCTGTTTTTT; d_call: TRBD2; v_call: TRBV9; j_call: TRBJ2-2; clone_size: once
cdr3_aa: CASSDDRDYTEAFF; cdr3_nt: TGTGCCAGCAGCGATGACAGGGACTACACTGAAGCTTTCTTT; d_call: TRBD1; v_call: TRBV7-2; j_call: TRBJ1-1; clone_size: .
cdr3_aa: CASSLSGQGGDTEAFF; cdr3_nt: TGTGCCAGCAGTTTATCAGGTCAGGGGGGAGACACTGAAGCTTTCTTT; d_call: TRBD1; v_call: TRBV27; j_call: TRBJ1-1; clone_size: .
cdr3_aa: CSVEGKGGYTF; cdr3_nt: TGCAGCGTTGAAGGTAAAGGTGGCTACACCTTC; d_call: .; v_call: TRBV29-1; j_call: TRBJ1-2; clone_size: .
cdr3_aa: CASSLYLGPYNSPLHF; cdr3_nt: TGTGCCAGCAGCCTCTACTTAGGCCCCTATAATTCACCCCTCCACTTT; d_call: .; v_call: TRBV14; j_call: TRBJ1-6; clone_size: .
cdr3_aa: CATSRGYLDRGVSYEQYF; cdr3_nt: TGTGCCACCAGCAGAGGCTACCTCGACAGGGGTGTCTCCTACGAGCAGTACTTC; d_call: TRBD1; v_call: TRBV15; j_call: TRBJ2-7; clone_size: .
cdr3_aa: CAWRLGGRTEAFF; cdr3_nt: TGTGCCTGGAGGTTAGGAGGTCGGACTGAAGCTTTCTTT; d_call: .; v_call: TRBV30; j_call: TRBJ1-1; clone_size: .
cdr3_aa: CASRGVWDDTDTQYF; cdr3_nt: TGTGCCAGCAGGGGGGTTTGGGACGACACAGATACGCAGTATTTT; d_call: .; v_call: TRBV27; j_call: TRBJ2-3; clone_size: many
cdr3_aa: CASSLSGPSNTEAFF; cdr3_nt: TGTGCCAGCAGCTTGAGCGGACCCTCGAACACTGAAGCTTTCTTT; d_call: .; v_call: TRBV5-4; j_call: TRBJ1-1; clone_size: few
cdr3_aa: CATVINTEAFF; cdr3_nt: TGTGCCACTGTAATAAACACTGAAGCTTTCTTT; d_call: .; v_call: TRBV2; j_call: TRBJ1-1; clone_size: .
cdr3_aa: CASSMGGSRNEQYF; cdr3_nt: TGTGCCAGTAGTATGGGAGGGAGTCGTAACGAGCAGTACTTC; d_call: TRBD2; v_call: TRBV19; j_call: TRBJ2-7; clone_size: many
cdr3_aa: CASSAPDTLMNTEAFF; cdr3_nt: TGTGCCAGCAGTGCCCCGGACACCTTAATGAACACTGAAGCTTTCTTT; d_call: .; v_call: TRBV28; j_call: TRBJ1-1; clone_size: .
cdr3_aa: CASSLEGFGYGYTF; cdr3_nt: TGTGCCAGCAGCTTAGAAGGGTTCGGCTATGGCTACACCTTC; d_call: .; v_call: TRBV7-4; j_call: TRBJ1-2; clone_size: .
cdr3_aa: CASSLGATEQFF; cdr3_nt: TGTGCCAGCAGCTTAGGTGCTACTGAGCAGTTCTTC; d_call: .; v_call: TRBV7-6; j_call: TRBJ2-1; clone_size: .
cdr3_aa: CASSHGLAGDTQYF; cdr3_nt: TGTGCCAGCAGCCATGGACTAGCGGGAGATACGCAGTATTTT; d_call: TRBD2; v_call: TRBV14; j_call: TRBJ2-3; clone_size: few
cdr3_aa: CASSLSAGGYNEQFF; cdr3_nt: TGTGCCAGCAGCTTATCAGCGGGGGGCTACAATGAGCAGTTCTTC; d_call: TRBD2; v_call: TRBV7-7; j_call: TRBJ2-1; clone_size: many
cdr3_aa: CSASDYRNNEQFF; cdr3_nt: TGCAGTGCTAGCGACTACAGAAACAATGAGCAGTTCTTC; d_call: .; v_call: TRBV20-1; j_call: TRBJ2-1; clone_size: .
cdr3_aa: CASSLEVRGSGYTF; cdr3_nt: TGTGCCAGCAGCTTAGAGGTCAGGGGATCTGGCTACACCTTC; d_call: .; v_call: TRBV7-6; j_call: TRBJ1-2; clone_size: .
cdr3_aa: CSATDYMRLAGNNEQFF; cdr3_nt: TGCAGTGCTACCGATTATATGAGACTAGCGGGTAACAATGAGCAGTTCTTC; d_call: TRBD2; v_call: TRBV20-1; j_call: TRBJ2-1; clone_size: many
cdr3_aa: CASSQVTGRSDGYTF; cdr3_nt: TGCGCCAGCAGCCAAGTAACAGGGAGAAGTGATGGCTACACCTTC; d_call: .; v_call: TRBV4-1; j_call: TRBJ1-2; clone_size: few
cdr3_aa: CASIGVGTGIMNTEAFF; cdr3_nt: TGTGCCAGTATAGGGGTCGGGACAGGGATCATGAACACTGAAGCTTTCTTT; d_call: TRBD1; v_call: TRBV19; j_call: TRBJ1-1; clone_size: .
cdr3_aa: CASSVFGGEQYF; cdr3_nt: TGTGCCAGCAGTGTCTTCGGGGGCGAGCAGTACTTC; d_call: .; v_call: TRBV2; j_call: TRBJ2-7; clone_size: once
cdr3_aa: CASSPVNTGELFF; cdr3_nt: TGTGCCAGCTCACCAGTGAACACCGGGGAGCTGTTTTTT; d_call: .; v_call: TRBV18; j_call: TRBJ2-2; clone_size: .
cdr3_aa: CASSILPTATDTQYF; cdr3_nt: TGTGCCAGTAGTATTCTCCCTACTGCCACAGATACGCAGTATTTT; d_call: .; v_call: TRBV19; j_call: TRBJ2-3; clone_size: .
cdr3_aa: CASSPGTSQGYEQFF; cdr3_nt: TGTGCCAGCAGCCCCGGGACTAGTCAGGGGTATGAGCAGTTCTTC; d_call: TRBD2; v_call: TRBV5-4; j_call: TRBJ2-1; clone_size: .
cdr3_aa: CASSVAGTRVDQETQYF; cdr3_nt: TGTGCCAGCAGCGTAGCTGGGACTAGGGTGGACCAAGAGACCCAGTACTTC; d_call: TRBD2; v_call: TRBV9; j_call: TRBJ2-5; clone_size: few
cdr3_aa: CASSPPGGDEAFF; cdr3_nt: TGTGCCAGCAGCCCACCTGGGGGAGATGAAGCTTTCTTT; d_call: .; v_call: TRBV7-6; j_call: TRBJ1-1; clone_size: many
cdr3_aa: CASSIHMNTEAFF; cdr3_nt: TGTGCCAGTAGTATTCACATGAACACTGAAGCTTTCTTT; d_call: .; v_call: TRBV19; j_call: TRBJ1-1; clone_size: .
cdr3_aa: CASSSSTGTHGYTF; cdr3_nt: TGTGCCAGCAGCTCCTCCACAGGGACCCATGGCTACACCTTC; d_call: .; v_call: TRBV5-6; j_call: TRBJ1-2; clone_size: many
cdr3_aa: CASSPTGVGEQYF; cdr3_nt: TGTGCCAGCAGCCCGACAGGGGTGGGGGAGCAGTACTTC; d_call: TRBD1; v_call: TRBV6-5; j_call: TRBJ2-7; clone_size: .
cdr3_aa: CASSQEPSSGGQGEKLFF; cdr3_nt: TGCGCCAGCAGCCAAGAACCAAGCTCTGGGGGGCAGGGTGAAAAACTGTTTTTT; d_call: .; v_call: TRBV4-1; j_call: TRBJ1-4; clone_size: once
cdr3_aa: CATSRDRGNTEAFF; cdr3_nt: TGTGCCACCAGCAGAGATAGGGGAAACACTGAAGCTTTCTTT; d_call: .; v_call: TRBV15; j_call: TRBJ1-1; clone_size: .
cdr3_aa: CASSSDGELIDTQYF; cdr3_nt: TGTGCCAGCAGCTCAGACGGGGAGCTAATAGATACGCAGTATTTT; d_call: .; v_call: TRBV7-9; j_call: TRBJ2-3; clone_size: .
cdr3_aa: CASSPQPGQVYQPQHF; cdr3_nt: TGCGCCAGCAGCCCACAGCCGGGACAGGTATATCAGCCCCAGCATTTT; d_call: TRBD1; v_call: TRBV5-1; j_call: TRBJ1-5; clone_size: .
cdr3_aa: CASSLLLGSHNEQFF; cdr3_nt: TGTGCCAGCAGCTTACTCCTAGGCTCCCACAATGAGCAGTTCTTC; d_call: .; v_call: TRBV7-2; j_call: TRBJ2-1; clone_size: few
cdr3_aa: CSAFGTIATNEKLFF; cdr3_nt: TGCAGTGCTTTCGGGACGATTGCAACTAATGAAAAACTGTTTTTT; d_call: .; v_call: TRBV20-1; j_call: TRBJ1-4; clone_size: few
cdr3_aa: CASSSRLGEQYF; cdr3_nt: TGTGCCAGCAGCTCCCGCCTGGGCGAGCAGTACTTC; d_call: .; v_call: TRBV7-9; j_call: TRBJ2-7; clone_size: .
cdr3_aa: CASSYSIPGELFF; cdr3_nt: TGTGCCAGCAGTTACTCGATACCAGGGGAGCTGTTTTTT; d_call: .; v_call: TRBV6-8; j_call: TRBJ2-2; clone_size: .
cdr3_aa: CASIIEEGGGYEQYF; cdr3_nt: TGTGCCAGCATAATAGAGGAGGGAGGGGGCTACGAGCAGTACTTC; d_call: .; v_call: TRBV7-2; j_call: TRBJ2-7; clone_size: few
cdr3_aa: CASSLGAGSVPEAFF; cdr3_nt: TGTGCCAGCAGCTTAGGGGCAGGGTCTGTCCCTGAAGCTTTCTTT; d_call: .; v_call: TRBV7-8; j_call: TRBJ1-1; clone_size: .
cdr3_aa: CAWSDGQGTEQYF; cdr3_nt: TGTGCCTGGAGCGACGGCCAGGGCACCGAGCAGTACTTC; d_call: .; v_call: TRBV30; j_call: TRBJ2-7; clone_size: few
cdr3_aa: CASREGSYGYTF; cdr3_nt: TGCGCCAGCAGGGAGGGATCCTATGGCTACACCTTC; d_call: .; v_call: TRBV5-1; j_call: TRBJ1-2; clone_size: few
cdr3_aa: CASSQGQTYNEKLFF; cdr3_nt: TGTGCCAGTAGTCAAGGACAGACCTATAATGAAAAACTGTTTTTT; d_call: .; v_call: TRBV19; j_call: TRBJ1-4; clone_size: .
cdr3_aa: CASSSGTGGHEQFF; cdr3_nt: TGTGCCAGCAGCTCCGGGACAGGGGGCCATGAGCAGTTCTTC; d_call: TRBD1; v_call: TRBV5-5; j_call: TRBJ2-1; clone_size: .